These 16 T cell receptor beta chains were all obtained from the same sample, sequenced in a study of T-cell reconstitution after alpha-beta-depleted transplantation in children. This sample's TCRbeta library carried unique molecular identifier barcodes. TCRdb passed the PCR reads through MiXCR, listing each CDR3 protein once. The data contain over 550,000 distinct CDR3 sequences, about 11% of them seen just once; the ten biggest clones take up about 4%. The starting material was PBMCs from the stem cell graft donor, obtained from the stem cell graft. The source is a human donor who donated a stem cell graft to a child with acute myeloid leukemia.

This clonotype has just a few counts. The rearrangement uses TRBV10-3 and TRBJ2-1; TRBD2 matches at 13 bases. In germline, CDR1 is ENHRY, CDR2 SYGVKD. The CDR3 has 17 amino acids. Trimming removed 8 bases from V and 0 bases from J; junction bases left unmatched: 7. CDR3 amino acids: CAIRLAGGSSSYNEQFF. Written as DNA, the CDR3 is TGTGCCATCCGACTAGCGGGAGGCTCTTCCTCCTACAATGAGCAGTTCTTC.

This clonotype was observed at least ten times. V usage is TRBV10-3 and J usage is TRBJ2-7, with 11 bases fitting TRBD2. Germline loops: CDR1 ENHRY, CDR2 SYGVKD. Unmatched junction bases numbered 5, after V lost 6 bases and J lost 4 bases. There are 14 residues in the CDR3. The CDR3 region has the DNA TGTGCCATCAGGAATACTAGCGGGAGTTACGAGCAGTACTTC. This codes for CAIRNTSGSYEQYF.

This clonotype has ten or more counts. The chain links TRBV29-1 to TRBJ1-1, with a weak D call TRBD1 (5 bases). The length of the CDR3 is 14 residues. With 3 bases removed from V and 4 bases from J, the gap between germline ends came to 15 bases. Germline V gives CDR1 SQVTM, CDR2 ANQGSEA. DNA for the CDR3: TGCAGCGTTGATTTCCATACCGGGGGCACTGAAGCTTTCTTT. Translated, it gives CSVDFHTGGTEAFF.

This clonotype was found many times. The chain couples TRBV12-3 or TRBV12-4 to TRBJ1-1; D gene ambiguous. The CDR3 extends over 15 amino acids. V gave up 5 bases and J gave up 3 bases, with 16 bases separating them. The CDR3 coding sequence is TGTGCCAGCAGTAGGCGGCAGGTATTCGACACTGAAGCTTTCTTT. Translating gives CASSRRQVFDTEAFF.

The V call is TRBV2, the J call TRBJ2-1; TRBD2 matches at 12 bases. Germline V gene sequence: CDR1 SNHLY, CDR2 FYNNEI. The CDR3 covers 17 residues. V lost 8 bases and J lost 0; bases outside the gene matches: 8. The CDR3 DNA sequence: TGTGCCAGCCTGGGACTAGCGGGTAAAAGCTCCTACAATGAGCAGTTCTTC. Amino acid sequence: CASLGLAGKSSYNEQFF.

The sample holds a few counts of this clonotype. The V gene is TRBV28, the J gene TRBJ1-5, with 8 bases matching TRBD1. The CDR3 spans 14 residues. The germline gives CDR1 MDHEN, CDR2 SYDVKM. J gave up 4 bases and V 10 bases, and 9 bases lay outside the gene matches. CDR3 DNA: TGTGCCACTTTACAGACAGGGGATAATCAGCCCCAGCATTTT. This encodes CATLQTGDNQPQHF.

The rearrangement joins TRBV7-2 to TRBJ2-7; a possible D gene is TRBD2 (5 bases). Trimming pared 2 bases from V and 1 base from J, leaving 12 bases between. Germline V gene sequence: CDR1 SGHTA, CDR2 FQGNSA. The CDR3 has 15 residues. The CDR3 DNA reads TGTGCCAGCAGCTTACAGAATGGAGGTTCCTACGAGCAGTACTTC. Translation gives CASSLQNGGSYEQYF.

In nucleotides, the CDR3 is TGCGCCAGCAGTGAGCCCAGGGGGCGATCCGGGGAGCTGTTTTTT. The encoded protein is CASSEPRGRSGELFF. The chain links TRBV10-2 to TRBJ2-2, with 8 bases aligning to TRBD1. The CDR3 has 15 residues. The germline gives CDR1 WSHSY, CDR2 SAAADI. V shed 2 bases, J shed 6 bases, and the junction held 5 bases outside the gene matches.

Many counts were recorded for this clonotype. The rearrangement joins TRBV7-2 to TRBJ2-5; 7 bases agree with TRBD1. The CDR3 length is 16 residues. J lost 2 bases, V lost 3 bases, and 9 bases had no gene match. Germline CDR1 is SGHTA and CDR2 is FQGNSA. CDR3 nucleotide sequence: TGTGCCAGCAGCTTTAGAGGCGACAGGGTACAAGAGACCCAGTACTTC. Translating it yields CASSFRGDRVQETQYF.

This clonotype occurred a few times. The CDR3 sequence: CASTRPDNTGELFF. The CDR3 DNA reads TGCGCCAGCACCCGACCCGACAATACCGGGGAGCTGTTTTTT. The J gene is TRBJ2-2, the V gene TRBV5-1; D is unclear. The CDR3 covers 14 residues. V dropped 6 bases and J dropped 5 bases, with 14 bases sitting between them. CDR1 is SGHRS, CDR2 YFSETQ, per germline. Variable domain in full (rest from reference TRBV5-1 and TRBJ2-2): KAGVTQTPRYLIKTRGQQVTLSCSPISGHRSVSWYQQTPGQGLQFLFEYFSETQRNKGNFPGRFSGRQFSNSRSEMNVSTLELGDSALYLCASTRPDNTGELFFGEGSRLTVL.

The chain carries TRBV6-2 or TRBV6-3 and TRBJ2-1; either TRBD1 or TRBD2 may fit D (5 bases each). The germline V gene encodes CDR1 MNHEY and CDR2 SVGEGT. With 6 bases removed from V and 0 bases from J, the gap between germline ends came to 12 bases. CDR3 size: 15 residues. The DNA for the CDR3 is TGTGCCAGCAGCCGAGAGGGGAGCTCCTACAATGAGCAGTTCTTC. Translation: CASSREGSSYNEQFF.

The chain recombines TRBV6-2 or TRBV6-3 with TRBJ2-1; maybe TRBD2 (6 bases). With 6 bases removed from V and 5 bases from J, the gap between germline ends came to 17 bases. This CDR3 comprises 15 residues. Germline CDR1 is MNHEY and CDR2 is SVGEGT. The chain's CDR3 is CASSYRRAGDNEQFF. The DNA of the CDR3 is TGTGCCAGCAGCTATCGGAGGGCCGGGGACAATGAGCAGTTCTTC.

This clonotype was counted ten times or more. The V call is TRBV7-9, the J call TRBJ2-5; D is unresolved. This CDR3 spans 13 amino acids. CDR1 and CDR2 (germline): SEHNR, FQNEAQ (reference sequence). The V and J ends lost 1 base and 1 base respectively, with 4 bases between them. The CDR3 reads CASSLVVQETQYF. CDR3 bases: TGTGCCAGCAGCTTAGTTGTCCAAGAGACCCAGTACTTC.

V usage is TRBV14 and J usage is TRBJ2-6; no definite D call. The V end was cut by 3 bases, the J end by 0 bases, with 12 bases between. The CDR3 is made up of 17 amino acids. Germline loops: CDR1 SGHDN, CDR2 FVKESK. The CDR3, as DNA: TGTGCCAGCAGCCAGTGGAAACCTTCCTCTGGGGCCAACGTCCTGACTTTC. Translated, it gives CASSQWKPSSGANVLTF.

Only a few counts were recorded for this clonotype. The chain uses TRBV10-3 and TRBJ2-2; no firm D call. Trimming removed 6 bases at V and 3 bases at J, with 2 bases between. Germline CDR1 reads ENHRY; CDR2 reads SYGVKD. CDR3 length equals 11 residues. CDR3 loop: CAIRDTGELFF. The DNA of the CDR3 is TGTGCCATCAGGGACACCGGGGAGCTGTTTTTT.

The CDR3: CASSQEYRQRLTDTQYF. In nucleotides, the CDR3 is TGCGCCAGCAGCCAAGAATACCGGCAGCGGCTTACAGATACGCAGTATTTT. This chain joins TRBV4-3 and TRBJ2-3; perhaps TRBD2 as D (5 bases). The germline V and J ends were trimmed by 0 bases and 3 bases, with 16 bases remaining between them. Germline values: CDR1 LGHNA, CDR2 YSLEER. This CDR3 is 17 amino acids long.